This T cell receptor (beta chain) was recovered during a study of tumor-infiltrating lymphocytes in localized non-small cell lung cancer (dated by TCRdb to about 2021). About the study as a whole: Patients whose samples were collected after neoadjuvant chemotherapy, as well as both smokers and never-smokers and several histologies, were included in the cohort. Resected tumor tissue and uninvolved lung tissue described as non-adjacent to the tumor were contributed by each patient, with both tissues obtained from the same patient. Flow cytometry, multiplex immunofluorescence, RNA-seq, exome sequencing and proteomics were applied to the same patients as TCR sequencing, which was one of several integrated assays. The overall ICON cohort was composed of 150 surgical patients with localized non-small cell lung cancer whose tumors were resected. The paired tumor versus uninvolved lung comparison of immunoSEQ T-cell fraction included a few dozen patients. What the research found in general, with its limitations: No association of tumor T-cell fraction from TCR sequencing with recurrence-free survival was found (p = 0.61). No difference in TCR-derived T-cell fraction was observed between the flow cytometry-defined immunotypes IM1 (good prognosis) and IM2 (poor prognosis). Because assay coverage varied across patients depending on available tissue quantity, TCR sequencing was performed for only a subset of the cohort. In line with immunofluorescence CD3 counts, TCRbeta sequencing supported higher T cell infiltration in tumors compared with uninvolved lung tissue. Because different assays used different pieces of the same tissue, technical variation could not be distinguished from intratumor heterogeneity.

Patient enrollment in ICON started in 2016, and the final patient was enrolled in 2018. In a subcohort of approximately 76 patients, fresh tumor and matched uninvolved tissue were collected for in-depth immune analyses, with TCR sequencing among those analyses. No cell sorting was done, and TCR sequencing was instead run on DNA isolated from bulk tissue. TCR sequencing with the immunoSEQ assay provided the T-cell fraction in tumor and uninvolved lung tissue. From the authors' description of their analysis: To analyze survival, patients were divided into a high T-cell fraction group (upper tertile) and a low T-cell fraction group (lower two tertiles), and the two groups were compared using a log-rank test. A signed-rank test was used to check for differences in T-cell fraction between paired tumor and uninvolved lung. TCRdb provides this immuneACCESS table in a form limited to in-frame rearrangements. Some clones are lacking; in checked studies, under half of them reflect an unresolved V gene, and why the rest are absent is not known. For V, J and clone size, that table is used; D and trimming come from the DNA. This sample comprises some 30,000 clones, 80% to 90% of them detected only once. Clones ranked in the top ten supply roughly 2% of the sample.

This clone has just a few counts. No cognate antigen has been identified for it. No quality values exist for individual bases; no much larger clone is one base distant. Based on the germline V gene, the CDR1 and CDR2 sequences are SGHRS and YFSETQ. Inclusive of the bounding cysteine and phenylalanine, the CDR3 is 14 residues long. Solely the CDR3 DNA is kept, with 42 bases framed from the first base. Relative to germline, V is 0 bases shorter and J is 5 bases shorter, with 9 bases between their ends. The chain links TRBV5-1 with TRBJ2-1; the D gene lacks a confident call. The sequencing input was lung tumor tissue. This sequence originates from a human donor with non-small cell lung cancer. Here is the DNA: TGCGCCAGCAGCTTGGCGTCTAGGAACAATGAGCAGTTCTTC. It translates to CASSLASRNNEQFF. Joined to the reference TRBV5-1 and TRBJ2-1 proteins, this CDR3 gives the full variable domain: KAGVTQTPRYLIKTRGQQVTLSCSPISGHRSVSWYQQTPGQGLQFLFEYFSETQRNKGNFPGRFSGRQFSNSRSEMNVSTLELGDSALYLCASSLASRNNEQFFGPGTRLTVL.